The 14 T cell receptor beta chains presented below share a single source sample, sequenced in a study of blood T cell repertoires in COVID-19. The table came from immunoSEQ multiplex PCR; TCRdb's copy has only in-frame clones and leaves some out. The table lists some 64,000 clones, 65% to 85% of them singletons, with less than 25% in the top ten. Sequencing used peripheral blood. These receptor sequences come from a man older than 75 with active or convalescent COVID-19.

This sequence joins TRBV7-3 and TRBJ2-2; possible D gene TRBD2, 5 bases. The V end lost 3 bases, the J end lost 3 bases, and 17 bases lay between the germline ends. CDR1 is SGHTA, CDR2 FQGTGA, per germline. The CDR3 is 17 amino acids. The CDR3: CASSFTLRGSDTGELFF. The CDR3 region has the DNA TGTGCCAGCAGCTTTACCCTCCGGGGTTCGGACACCGGGGAGCTGTTTTTT.

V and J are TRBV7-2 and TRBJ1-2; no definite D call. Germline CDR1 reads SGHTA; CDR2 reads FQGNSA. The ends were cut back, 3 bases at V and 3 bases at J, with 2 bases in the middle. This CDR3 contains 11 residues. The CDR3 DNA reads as TGTGCCAGCAGCTTCGACTATGGCTACACCTTC. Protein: CASSFDYGYTF. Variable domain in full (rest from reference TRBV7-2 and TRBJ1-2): GAGVSQSPSNKVTEKGKDVELRCDPISGHTALYWYRQSLGQGLEFLIYFQGNSAPDKSGLPSDRFSAERTGGSVSTLTIQRTQQEDSAVYLCASSFDYGYTFGSGTRLTVV.

CDR3 sequence reads: CASSLPPAGVNEQYF. The CDR3 DNA reads as TGTGCCAGCAGCCTACCCCCGGCGGGAGTGAACGAGCAGTACTTC. This chain connects TRBV7-6 to TRBJ2-7, with 7 bases identical to TRBD2. Germline V gene lookup returns CDR1 SGHVS and CDR2 FNYEAQ. The CDR3 has 15 amino acids. Trimming cost V 5 bases and J 5 bases; bases outside gene matches: 12.

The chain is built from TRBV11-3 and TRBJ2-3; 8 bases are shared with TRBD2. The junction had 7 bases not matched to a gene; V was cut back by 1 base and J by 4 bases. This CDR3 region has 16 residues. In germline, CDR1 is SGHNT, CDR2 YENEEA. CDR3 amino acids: CASSLGQREYPDTQYF. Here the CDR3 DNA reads TGTGCCAGCAGCTTAGGACAGCGGGAGTACCCAGATACGCAGTATTTT. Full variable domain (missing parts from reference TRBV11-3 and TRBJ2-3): EAGVVQSPRYKIIEKKQPVAFWCNPISGHNTLYWYLQNLGQGPELLIRYENEEAVDDSQLPKDRFSAERLKGVDSTLKIQPAELGDSAVYLCASSLGQREYPDTQYFGPGTRLTVL.

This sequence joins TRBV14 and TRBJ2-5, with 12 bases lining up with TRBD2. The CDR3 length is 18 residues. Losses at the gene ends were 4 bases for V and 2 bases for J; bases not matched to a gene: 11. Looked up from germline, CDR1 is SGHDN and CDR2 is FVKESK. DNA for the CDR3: TGTGCCAGCAGCCGAAGGAACCCCGGGACTAGCGGGCAAGAGACCCAGTACTTC. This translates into CASSRRNPGTSGQETQYF.

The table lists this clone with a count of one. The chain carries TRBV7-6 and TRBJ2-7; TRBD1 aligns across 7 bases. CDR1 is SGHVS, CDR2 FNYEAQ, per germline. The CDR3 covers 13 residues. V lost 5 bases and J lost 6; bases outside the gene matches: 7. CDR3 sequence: CASSVRQGREQYF. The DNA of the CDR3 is TGTGCCAGCAGCGTCAGACAGGGACGCGAGCAGTACTTC.

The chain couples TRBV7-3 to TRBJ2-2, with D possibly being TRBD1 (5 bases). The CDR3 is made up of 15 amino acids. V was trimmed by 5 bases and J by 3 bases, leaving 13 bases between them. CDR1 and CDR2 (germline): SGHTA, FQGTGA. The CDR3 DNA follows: TGTGCCAGCAGCCGCCAACCCAGGGACACCGGGGAGCTGTTTTTT. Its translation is CASSRQPRDTGELFF. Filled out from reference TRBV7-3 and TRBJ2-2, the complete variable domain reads GAGVSQTPSNKVTEKGKYVELRCDPISGHTALYWYRQSLGQGPEFLIYFQGTGAADDSGLPNDRFFAVRPEGSVSTLKIQRTERGDSAVYLCASSRQPRDTGELFFGEGSRLTVL.

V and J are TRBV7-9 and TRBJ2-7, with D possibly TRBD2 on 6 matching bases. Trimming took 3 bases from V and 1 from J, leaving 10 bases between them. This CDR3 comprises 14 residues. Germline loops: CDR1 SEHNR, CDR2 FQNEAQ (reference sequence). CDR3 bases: TGTGCCAGCAGCTTCCGGGAGACATCCTACGAGCAGTACTTC. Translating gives CASSFRETSYEQYF.

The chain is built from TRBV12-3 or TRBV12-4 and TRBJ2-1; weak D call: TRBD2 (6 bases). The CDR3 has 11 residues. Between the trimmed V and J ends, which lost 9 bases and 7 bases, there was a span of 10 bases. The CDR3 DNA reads TGTGCCAGTAAGCGGGTGAATGAGCAGTTCTTC. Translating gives CASKRVNEQFF.

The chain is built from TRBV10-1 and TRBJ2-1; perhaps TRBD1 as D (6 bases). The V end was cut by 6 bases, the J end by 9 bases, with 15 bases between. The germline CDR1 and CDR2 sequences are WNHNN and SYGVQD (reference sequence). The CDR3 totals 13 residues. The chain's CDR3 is CASSTPGGPEQFF. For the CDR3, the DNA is TGCGCCAGCAGCACGCCTGGGGGCCCTGAGCAGTTCTTC.

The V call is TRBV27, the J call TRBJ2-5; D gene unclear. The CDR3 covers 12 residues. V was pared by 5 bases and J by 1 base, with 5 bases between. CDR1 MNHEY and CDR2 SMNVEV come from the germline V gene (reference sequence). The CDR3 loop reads CASSPGQETQYF. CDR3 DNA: TGTGCCAGCAGTCCCGGCCAAGAGACCCAGTACTTC.

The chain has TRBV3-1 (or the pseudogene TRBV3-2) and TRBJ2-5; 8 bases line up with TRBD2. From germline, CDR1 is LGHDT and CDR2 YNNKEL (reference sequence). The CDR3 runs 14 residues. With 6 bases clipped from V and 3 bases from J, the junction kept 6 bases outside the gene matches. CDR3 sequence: CASRPAGGKETQYF. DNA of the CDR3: TGTGCCAGCAGGCCGGCGGGGGGAAAAGAGACCCAGTACTTC.

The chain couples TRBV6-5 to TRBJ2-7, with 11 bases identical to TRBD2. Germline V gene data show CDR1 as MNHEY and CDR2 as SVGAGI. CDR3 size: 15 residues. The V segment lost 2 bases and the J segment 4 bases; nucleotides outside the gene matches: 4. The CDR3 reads CASSYKLAGEYEQYF. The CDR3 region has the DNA TGTGCCAGCAGTTACAAACTAGCGGGAGAATACGAGCAGTACTTC.

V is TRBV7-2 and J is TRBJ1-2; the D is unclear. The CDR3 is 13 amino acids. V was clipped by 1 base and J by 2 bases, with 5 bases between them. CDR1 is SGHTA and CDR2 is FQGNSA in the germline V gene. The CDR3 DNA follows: TGTGCCAGCAGCTTAGACGGGAACTATGGCTACACCTTC. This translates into CASSLDGNYGYTF.